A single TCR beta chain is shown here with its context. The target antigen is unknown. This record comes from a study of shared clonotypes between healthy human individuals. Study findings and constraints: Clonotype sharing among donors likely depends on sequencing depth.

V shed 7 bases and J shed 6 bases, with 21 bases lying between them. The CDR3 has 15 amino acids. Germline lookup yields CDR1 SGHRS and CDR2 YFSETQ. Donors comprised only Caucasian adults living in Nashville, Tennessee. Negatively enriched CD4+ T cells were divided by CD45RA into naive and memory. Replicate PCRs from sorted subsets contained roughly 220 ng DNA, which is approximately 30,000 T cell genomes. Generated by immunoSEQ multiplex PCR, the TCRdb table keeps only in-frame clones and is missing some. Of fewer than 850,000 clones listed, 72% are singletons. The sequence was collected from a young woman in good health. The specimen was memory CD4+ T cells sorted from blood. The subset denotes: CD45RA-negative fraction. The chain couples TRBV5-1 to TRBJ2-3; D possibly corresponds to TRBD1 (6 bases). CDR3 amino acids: CASGGAGSTSDTQYF. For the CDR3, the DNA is TGCGCCAGCGGGGGCGCGGGCTCGACTTCGGATACGCAGTATTTT.